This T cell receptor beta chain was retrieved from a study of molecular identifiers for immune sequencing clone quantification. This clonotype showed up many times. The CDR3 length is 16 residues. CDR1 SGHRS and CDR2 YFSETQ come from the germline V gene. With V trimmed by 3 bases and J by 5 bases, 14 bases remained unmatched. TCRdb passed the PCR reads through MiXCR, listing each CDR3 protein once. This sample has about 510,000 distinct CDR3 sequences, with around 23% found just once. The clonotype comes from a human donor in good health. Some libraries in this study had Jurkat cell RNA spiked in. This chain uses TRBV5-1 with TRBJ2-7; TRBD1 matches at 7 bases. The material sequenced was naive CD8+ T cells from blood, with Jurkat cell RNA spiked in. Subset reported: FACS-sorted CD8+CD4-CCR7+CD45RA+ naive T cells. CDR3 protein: CASSSQGWTGVHEQYF. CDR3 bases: TGCGCCAGCAGCTCCCAGGGTTGGACAGGTGTCCACGAGCAGTACTTC. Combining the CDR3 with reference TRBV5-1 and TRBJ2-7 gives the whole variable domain KAGVTQTPRYLIKTRGQQVTLSCSPISGHRSVSWYQQTPGQGLQFLFEYFSETQRNKGNFPGRFSGRQFSNSRSEMNVSTLELGDSALYLCASSSQGWTGVHEQYFGPGTRLTVT.